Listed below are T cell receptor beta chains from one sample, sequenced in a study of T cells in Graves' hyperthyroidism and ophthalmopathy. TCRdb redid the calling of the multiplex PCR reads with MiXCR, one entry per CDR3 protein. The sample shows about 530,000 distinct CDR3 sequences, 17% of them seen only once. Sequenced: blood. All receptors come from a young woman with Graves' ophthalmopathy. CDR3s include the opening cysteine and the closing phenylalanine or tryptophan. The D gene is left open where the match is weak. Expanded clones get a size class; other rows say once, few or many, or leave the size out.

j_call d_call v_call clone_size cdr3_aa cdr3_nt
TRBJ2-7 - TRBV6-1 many CASSDGQGLIYEQYF TGTGCCAGCAGCGACGGTCAGGGGCTAATCTACGAGCAGTACTTC
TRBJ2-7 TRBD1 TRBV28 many CASSLESRTGYRVISYEQYF TGTGCCAGCAGTTTAGAGTCCCGGACAGGCTACCGAGTTATTTCCTACGAGCAGTACTTC
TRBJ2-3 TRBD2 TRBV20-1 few CSAERGAGTDTQYF TGCAGTGCTGAGCGGGGGGCCGGCACAGATACGCAGTATTTT
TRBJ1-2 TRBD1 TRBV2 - CAILRDRRCGYTF TGTGCCATCCTACGGGACAGGAGATGTGGCTACACCTTC
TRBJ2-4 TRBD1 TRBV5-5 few CASSLSFGQGNIQYF TGTGCCAGCAGCTTGTCCTTCGGACAGGGCAACATTCAGTACTTC
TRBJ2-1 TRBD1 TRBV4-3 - CASSQDNRGNNEQFF TGCGCCAGCAGCCAGGACAACAGGGGGAACAATGAGCAGTTCTTC
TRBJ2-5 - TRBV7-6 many CASSPPGGGEETQYF TGTGCCAGCAGCCCGCCGGGGGGCGGGGAGGAGACCCAGTACTTC
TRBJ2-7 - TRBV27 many CASSFSPGGPEQYF TGTGCCAGCAGTTTCTCTCCTGGGGGCCCCGAGCAGTACTTC
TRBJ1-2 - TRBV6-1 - CATRGSTNYGYTF TGTGCCACCCGGGGTTCTACAAACTATGGCTACACCTTC
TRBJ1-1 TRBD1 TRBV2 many CASSSDRAEAFF TGTGCCAGCAGCTCCGACAGGGCTGAAGCTTTCTTT
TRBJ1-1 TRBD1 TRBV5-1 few CASSTGQGTNTEAFF TGCGCCAGCAGCACGGGACAGGGGACGAACACTGAAGCTTTCTTT
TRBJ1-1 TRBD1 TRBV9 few CASSAGQGKGVNTEAFF TGTGCCAGCAGCGCAGGACAGGGAAAGGGAGTGAACACTGAAGCTTTCTTT
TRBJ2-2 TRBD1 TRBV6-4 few CASSRLDLGQGRTGELFF TGTGCCAGCAGTAGGTTGGACTTGGGACAGGGACGAACCGGGGAGCTGTTTTTT
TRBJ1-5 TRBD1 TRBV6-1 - CASRTTGTGYNQPQHF TGTGCCAGCAGAACCACCGGGACAGGGTATAATCAGCCCCAGCATTTT
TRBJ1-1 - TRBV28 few CASSLWEPNTGAFF TGTGCCAGCAGTTTATGGGAACCTAACACTGGAGCTTTCTTT